Here is one T cell receptor (beta chain) with its context. The data were obtained in a study of blood T cell repertoires in COVID-19. CDR1 is LGHNA, CDR2 YNFKEQ, per germline. The CDR3 covers 15 residues. V dropped 1 base and J dropped 7; count of bases not matched to a gene: 6. Assay: immunoSEQ multiplex PCR; the TCRdb copy retains only in-frame clones and omits some. The table records tens of thousands of clones, approximately 90% of them present only once. This receptor was obtained from a woman aged 40 to 55 with active COVID-19. Sequencing was performed on peripheral blood. The J gene is TRBJ2-1, the V gene TRBV4-2; 8 nucleotides align to TRBD2. CDR3 DNA: TGTGCCAGCAGCCAAGCGGGGGGGCAATTAAATGAGCAGTTCTTC. As protein: CASSQAGGQLNEQFF.